The 19 T cell receptor beta chains below were found in one sample sequenced in a study of response to subunit inactivated influenza vaccine. TCRdb used MiXCR to reprocess the RT-PCR reads, holding one entry per CDR3 protein. The sample contains approximately 250,000 distinct CDR3 sequences, 12% of which appear only once. The starting material was non-naive T cells sorted from PBMCs, obtained about 14 days before vaccination. All receptors come from a middle-aged man who received an inactivated influenza vaccine.

This clonotype was picked up a small number of times. The V and J genes are TRBV5-6 and TRBJ2-7; either TRBD1 or TRBD2 may supply D (5 bases each). The CDR3 contains 14 residues. From germline, CDR1 is SGHDT and CDR2 YYEEEE. V shed 5 bases and J shed 3 bases, with 15 bases lying between them. CDR3 in DNA: TGTGCCAGCAGTTTTAGGGACGGAAACTACGAGCAGTACTTC. It is translated as CASSFRDGNYEQYF.

This sequence joins TRBV12-3 or TRBV12-4 and TRBJ2-1; 10 bases are a match to TRBD1. This CDR3 is 14 amino acids long. V trimming: 6 bases; J trimming: 6 bases; junction bases outside the gene matches: 5. CDR3 sequence reads: CASSTGTGVNEQFF. The CDR3 DNA sequence: TGTGCCAGCAGCACCGGGACAGGGGTCAATGAGCAGTTCTTC.

The genes are TRBV10-3 and TRBJ2-5; the match to TRBD1 covers 11 bases. CDR3 length equals 15 residues. The germline V gene has CDR1 ENHRY and CDR2 SYGVKD. V was clipped by 3 bases and J by 5 bases; unmatched bases: 5. CDR3 sequence reads: CAISDPGTGGETQYF. The DNA for the CDR3 is TGTGCCATCAGTGACCCGGGGACAGGGGGGGAGACCCAGTACTTC.

The chain carries TRBV24-1 and TRBJ2-7; D possibly matches TRBD1 or TRBD2 (5 bases each). Trimming removed 9 bases at V and 2 bases at J, with 13 bases between. Germline V gene data show CDR1 as KGHDR and CDR2 as SFDVKD. The CDR3 totals 13 residues. Written as DNA, the CDR3 is TGTGCCACCGGGACGGACACAACCTACGAGCAGTACTTC. As protein: CATGTDTTYEQYF.

V and J are TRBV6-2 or TRBV6-3 and TRBJ2-7; TRBD2 matches 13 bases. The CDR3 totals 17 residues. From germline, CDR1 is MNHEY and CDR2 SVGEGT. V lost 4 bases and J lost 1; bases outside the gene matches: 7. The CDR3 is CASSSRRTSGRSYEQYF. The CDR3 DNA follows: TGTGCCAGCAGTTCACGCCGGACTAGCGGGAGATCCTACGAGCAGTACTTC.

In regard to this clonotype: A much larger clone is a single base away; this may be a read error. The chain uses TRBV5-1 and TRBJ1-1; D might be TRBD1 (6 bases). The CDR3 runs to 14 residues. Germline V lookup: CDR1 SGHRS, CDR2 YFSETQ. The CDR3 sequence is CASSKQGMNTESFF. The CDR3 DNA reads as TGCGCCAGCAGCAAACAGGGCATGAACACTGAATCTTTCTTT.

Many counts were recorded for this clonotype. This chain links TRBV13 with TRBJ2-1; TRBD1 agrees at 8 bases. V trimming: 0 bases; J trimming: 10 bases; junction bases outside the gene matches: 11. Germline V gene lookup returns CDR1 PRHDT and CDR2 FYEKMQ (reference sequence). The CDR3 covers 16 residues. CDR3 in amino acids: CASSLGPGTGFKEQFF. In DNA, the CDR3 is TGTGCCAGCAGCTTAGGCCCCGGGACAGGATTTAAAGAGCAGTTCTTC.

This clonotype was seen ten or more times. The V and J genes are TRBV5-1 and TRBJ2-3; TRBD1 might be the D (6 bases). The CDR3 runs to 15 residues. CDR1 SGHRS and CDR2 YFSETQ come from the germline V gene. V lost 2 bases to trimming and J lost 0 bases, with 10 bases between them. CDR3 amino acids: CASSFRTGSTDTQYF. CDR3 nucleotide sequence: TGCGCCAGCAGCTTCCGAACAGGGAGCACAGATACGCAGTATTTT.

This clonotype was counted a few times. The V call is TRBV7-2, the J call TRBJ2-3; a possible D gene is TRBD1 (5 bases). Germline V gene lookup returns CDR1 SGHTA and CDR2 FQGNSA. With 3 bases removed from V and 6 bases from J, the gap between germline ends came to 16 bases. This CDR3 is 15 amino acids long. CDR3: CASSLHQPGSDTQYF. The CDR3 coding sequence is TGTGCCAGCAGCTTGCACCAACCAGGGTCTGATACGCAGTATTTT.

This clonotype was counted only a few times. V is TRBV24-1 and J is TRBJ1-5; no clear D gene. The CDR3 spans 14 residues. V lost 5 bases and J lost 1, with 8 bases in between. Germline V gene sequence: CDR1 KGHDR, CDR2 SFDVKD. The CDR3 sequence is CATSGDLSNQPQHF. The CDR3 region has the DNA TGTGCCACCAGTGGAGACTTGAGCAATCAGCCCCAGCATTTT.

This rearrangement joins TRBV24-1 to TRBJ2-1; 7 positions agree with TRBD2. CDR3 length: 14 residues. J gave up 0 bases and V 6 bases, and 1 base lay outside the gene matches. Germline assignment: CDR1 KGHDR and CDR2 SFDVKD. CDR3 residues: CATSSGVSYNEQFF. The CDR3, as DNA: TGTGCCACCAGTAGCGGGGTCTCCTACAATGAGCAGTTCTTC.

A word on this clonotype: A junction end diverges from the germline sequence, so it may reflect a read error. The chain uses TRBV12-3 or TRBV12-4 and TRBJ2-2; no clear D. The CDR3 has 13 residues. The DNA for the CDR3 is TGTGCCAGGAGTTTAAGGGCTACCGGGGAGCTGTTTTTT. Translated: CARSLRATGELFF.

This clonotype was detected a few times. J is TRBJ2-7 and V is TRBV28, with D possibly being TRBD2 (5 bases). V was trimmed by 1 base and J by 3 bases, leaving 10 bases between them. The CDR3 is 14 residues long. Germline assignment: CDR1 MDHEN and CDR2 SYDVKM. The CDR3 here is CASSLYAGYYEQYF. In nucleotides, the CDR3 is TGTGCCAGCAGTTTATACGCGGGTTACTACGAGCAGTACTTC.

A few counts support this clonotype. The chain recombines TRBV5-1 with TRBJ2-7, with TRBD1 matching over 8 bases. CDR3 length: 15 residues. From germline, CDR1 is SGHRS and CDR2 YFSETQ. Trimming removed 0 bases from V and 1 base from J; junction bases left unmatched: 3. The CDR3 loop is CASSLVTGVSYEQYF. The DNA for the CDR3 is TGCGCCAGCAGCTTGGTGACAGGGGTTTCCTACGAGCAGTACTTC.

CDR3 nucleotides: TGCAGCGTGGGGGGCGGGACGCAGCATACCGGGGAGCTGTTTTTT. It codes for CSVGGGTQHTGELFF. V and J are TRBV29-1 and TRBJ2-2; D possibly uses TRBD1 or TRBD2 (6 bases each). The CDR3 has 15 residues. The V gene lost 6 bases and the J gene lost 5 bases, with 19 bases spanning the gap. Germline V gene sequence: CDR1 SQVTM, CDR2 ANQGSEA.

This clonotype was counted only a few times. The CDR3 coding sequence is TGTGCCAGCAGGGGGGACAGGATGAACACTGAAGCTTTCTTT. This codes for CASRGDRMNTEAFF. The V and J genes are TRBV12-3 or TRBV12-4 and TRBJ1-1, with 8 nucleotides matching TRBD1. The CDR3 sequence is 14 residues long. The V segment lost 6 bases and the J segment 0 bases; nucleotides outside the gene matches: 3.

The chain recombines TRBV21-1 with TRBJ2-5; no check of the table's D call, TRBD2, against the DNA was made. TRBV21-1 is shown as a pseudogene. The CDR3 has 18 residues. The CDR3 nucleotides are TGTGCCAGCAGCAGACCCCCAGCCCTGATTGGCCCTGAAGAGACCCAGTACTTC. Translated, it gives CASSRPPALIGPEETQYF.

The chain employs TRBV11-1 and TRBJ1-2; D remains unclear. The CDR3 is made up of 11 amino acids. V lost 1 base and J 7 bases, leaving 4 bases between the germline ends. Germline V CDR1 and CDR2: SGHAT, FQDESV (reference sequence). This CDR3 reads CASSLVRGYTF. CDR3 nucleotides: TGTGCCAGCAGCTTAGTACGTGGCTACACCTTC. The full variable domain, its missing parts supplied by reference TRBV11-1 and TRBJ1-2, is EAEVAQSPRYKITEKSQAVAFWCDPISGHATLYWYRQILGQGPELLVQFQDESVVDDSQLPKDRFSAERLKGVDSTLKIQPAELGDSAMYLCASSLVRGYTFGSGTRLTVV.

This clonotype was seen only a few times. The V gene is TRBV5-5, the J gene TRBJ2-7, with D possibly TRBD2 on 6 matching bases. The CDR3 covers 15 residues. CDR1 is SGHKS, CDR2 YYEKEE, per germline (reference sequence). Trimming removed 4 bases from V and 5 bases from J, with 19 bases in between. This CDR3 is CASSLDASRRDEQYF. The CDR3 region has the DNA TGTGCCAGCAGCCTAGATGCTAGCAGGAGGGACGAGCAGTACTTC.